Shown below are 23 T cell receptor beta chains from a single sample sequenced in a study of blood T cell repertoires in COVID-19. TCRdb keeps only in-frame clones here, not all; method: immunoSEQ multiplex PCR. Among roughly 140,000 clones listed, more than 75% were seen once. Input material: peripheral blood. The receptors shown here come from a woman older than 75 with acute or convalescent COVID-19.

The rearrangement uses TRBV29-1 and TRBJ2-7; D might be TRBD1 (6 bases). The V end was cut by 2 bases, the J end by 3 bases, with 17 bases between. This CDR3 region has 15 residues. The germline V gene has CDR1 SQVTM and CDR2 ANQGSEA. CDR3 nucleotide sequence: TGCAGCGTTGAAAAAGGTCAGGGGTGGTTCTACGAGCAGTACTTC. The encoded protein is CSVEKGQGWFYEQYF.

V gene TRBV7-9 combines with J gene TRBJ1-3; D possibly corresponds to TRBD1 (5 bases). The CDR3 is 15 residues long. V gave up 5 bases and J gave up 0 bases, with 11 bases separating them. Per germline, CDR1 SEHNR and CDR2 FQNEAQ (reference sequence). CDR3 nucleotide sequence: TGTGCCAGCAGCCTTAGCGGGGGCTCTGGAAACACCATATATTTT. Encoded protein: CASSLSGGSGNTIYF.

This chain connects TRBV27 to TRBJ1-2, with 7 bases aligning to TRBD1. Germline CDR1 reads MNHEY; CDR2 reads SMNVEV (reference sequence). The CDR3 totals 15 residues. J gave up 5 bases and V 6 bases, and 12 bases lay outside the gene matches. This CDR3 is CASSPAPGQIYGYTF. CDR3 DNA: TGTGCCAGCAGCCCTGCCCCGGGACAGATTTATGGCTACACCTTC.

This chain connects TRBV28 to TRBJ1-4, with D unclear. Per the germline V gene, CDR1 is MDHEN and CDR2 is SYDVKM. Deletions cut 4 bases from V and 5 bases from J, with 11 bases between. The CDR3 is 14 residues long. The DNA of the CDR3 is TGTGCCAGCAGTTCCGGGCCGGGGAATGAAAAACTGTTTTTT. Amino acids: CASSSGPGNEKLFF.

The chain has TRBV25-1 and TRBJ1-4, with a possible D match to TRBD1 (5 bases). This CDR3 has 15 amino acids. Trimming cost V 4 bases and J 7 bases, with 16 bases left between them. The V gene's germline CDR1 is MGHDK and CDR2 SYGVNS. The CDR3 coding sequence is TGTGCCAGCAGTGGTGCTCTAGGGGTAGGTGAAAAACTGTTTTTT. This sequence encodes CASSGALGVGEKLFF.

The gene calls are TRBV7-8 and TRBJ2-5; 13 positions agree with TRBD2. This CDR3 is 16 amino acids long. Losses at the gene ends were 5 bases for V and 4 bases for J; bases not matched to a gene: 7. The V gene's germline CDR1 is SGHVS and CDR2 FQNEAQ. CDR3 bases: TGTGCCAGCAGCCAACTAGCGGGAGGGGGAGGAGAGACCCAGTACTTC. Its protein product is CASSQLAGGGGETQYF.

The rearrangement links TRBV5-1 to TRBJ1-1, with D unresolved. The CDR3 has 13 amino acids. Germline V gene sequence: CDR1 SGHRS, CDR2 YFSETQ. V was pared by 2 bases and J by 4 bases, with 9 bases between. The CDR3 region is CASSFFSTTEAFF. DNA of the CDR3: TGCGCCAGCAGCTTCTTTAGTACCACTGAAGCTTTCTTT. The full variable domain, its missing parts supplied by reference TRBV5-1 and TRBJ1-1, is KAGVTQTPRYLIKTRGQQVTLSCSPISGHRSVSWYQQTPGQGLQFLFEYFSETQRNKGNFPGRFSGRQFSNSRSEMNVSTLELGDSALYLCASSFFSTTEAFFGQGTRLTVV.

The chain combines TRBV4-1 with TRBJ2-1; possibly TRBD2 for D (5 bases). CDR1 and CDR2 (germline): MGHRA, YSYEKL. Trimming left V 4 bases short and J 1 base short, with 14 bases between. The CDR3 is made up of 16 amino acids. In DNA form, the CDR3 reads TGCGCCAGCAGCCCCCTTCGAGCGGCTTCCTACAATGAGCAGTTCTTC. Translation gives CASSPLRAASYNEQFF.

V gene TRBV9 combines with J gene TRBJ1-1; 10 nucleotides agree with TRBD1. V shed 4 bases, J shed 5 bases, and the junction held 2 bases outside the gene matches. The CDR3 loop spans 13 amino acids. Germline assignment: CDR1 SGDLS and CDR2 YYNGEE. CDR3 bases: TGTGCCAGCAGCACGGGACAGGGGACTGAAGCTTTCTTT. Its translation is CASSTGQGTEAFF.

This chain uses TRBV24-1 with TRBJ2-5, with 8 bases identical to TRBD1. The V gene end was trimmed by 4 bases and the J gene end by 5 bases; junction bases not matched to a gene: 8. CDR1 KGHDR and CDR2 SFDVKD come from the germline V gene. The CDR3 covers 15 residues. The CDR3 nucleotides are TGTGCCACCAGTGACAAAGGACAGGGCCGGGAGACCCAGTACTTC. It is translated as CATSDKGQGRETQYF.

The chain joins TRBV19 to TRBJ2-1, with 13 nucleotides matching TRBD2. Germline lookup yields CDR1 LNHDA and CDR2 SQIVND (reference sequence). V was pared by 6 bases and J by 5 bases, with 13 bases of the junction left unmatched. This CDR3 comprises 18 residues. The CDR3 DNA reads TGTGCCAGTAGCTCGGGACTAGCGGGGAATCGTCATAACAATGAGCAGTTCTTC. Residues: CASSSGLAGNRHNNEQFF.

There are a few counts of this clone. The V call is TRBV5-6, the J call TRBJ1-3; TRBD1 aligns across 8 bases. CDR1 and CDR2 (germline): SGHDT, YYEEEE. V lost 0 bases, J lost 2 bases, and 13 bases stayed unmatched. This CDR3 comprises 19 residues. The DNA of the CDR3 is TGTGCCAGCAGCTTGGCCGTCGGACAGGGCTTTGGGACTGGAAACACCATATATTTT. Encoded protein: CASSLAVGQGFGTGNTIYF.

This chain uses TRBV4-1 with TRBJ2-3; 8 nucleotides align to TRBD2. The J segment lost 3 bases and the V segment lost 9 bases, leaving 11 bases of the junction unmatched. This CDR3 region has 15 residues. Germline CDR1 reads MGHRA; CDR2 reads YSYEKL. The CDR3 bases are TGCGCCAGTACCCCAACTAGCGGTATAACAGATACGCAGTATTTT. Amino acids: CASTPTSGITDTQYF.

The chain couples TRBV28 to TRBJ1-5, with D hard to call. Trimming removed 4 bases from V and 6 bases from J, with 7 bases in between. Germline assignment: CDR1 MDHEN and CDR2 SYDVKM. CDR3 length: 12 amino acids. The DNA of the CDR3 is TGTGCCAGCAGTTCTCCCGTTCAGCCCCAGCATTTT. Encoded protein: CASSSPVQPQHF.

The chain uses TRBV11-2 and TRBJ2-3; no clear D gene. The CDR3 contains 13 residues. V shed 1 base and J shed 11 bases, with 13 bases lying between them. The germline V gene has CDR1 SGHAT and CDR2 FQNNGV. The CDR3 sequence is CASSLGVGPGQYF. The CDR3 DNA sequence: TGTGCCAGCAGCTTAGGGGTCGGCCCGGGGCAGTATTTT.

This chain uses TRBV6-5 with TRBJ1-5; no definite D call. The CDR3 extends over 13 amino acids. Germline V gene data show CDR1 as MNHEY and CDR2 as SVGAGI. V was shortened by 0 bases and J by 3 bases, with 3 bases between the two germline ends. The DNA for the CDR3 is TGTGCCAGCAGTTACTCGTACAATCAGCCCCAGCATTTT. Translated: CASSYSYNQPQHF.

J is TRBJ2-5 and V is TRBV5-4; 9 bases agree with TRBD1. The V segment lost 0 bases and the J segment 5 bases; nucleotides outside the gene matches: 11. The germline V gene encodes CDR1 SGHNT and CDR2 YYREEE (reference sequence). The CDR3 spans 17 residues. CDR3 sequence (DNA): TGTGCCAGCAGCTTGGCTACAGGACAGGGGAGCGGGGAGACCCAGTACTTC. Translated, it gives CASSLATGQGSGETQYF.

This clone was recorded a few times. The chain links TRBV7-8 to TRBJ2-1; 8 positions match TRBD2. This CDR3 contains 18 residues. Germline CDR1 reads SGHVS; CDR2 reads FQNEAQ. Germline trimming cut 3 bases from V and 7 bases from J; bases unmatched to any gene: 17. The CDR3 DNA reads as TGTGCCAGCAGCTTCCAGTACTTTACCGGGACTAGATTAAATGAGCAGTTCTTC. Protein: CASSFQYFTGTRLNEQFF. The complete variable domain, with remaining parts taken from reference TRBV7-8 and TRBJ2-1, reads GAGVSQSPRYKVAKRGQDVALRCDPISGHVSLFWYQQALGQGPEFLTYFQNEAQLDKSGLPSDRFFAERPEGSVSTLKIQRTQQEDSAVYLCASSFQYFTGTRLNEQFFGPGTRLTVL.

CDR3 DNA sequence: TGTGCCAGCACACCCCGGGCTACGAAGGGGGTCTCACCCCTCCACTTT. Amino acids: CASTPRATKGVSPLHF. The gene calls are TRBV5-6 and TRBJ1-6, with D possibly matching TRBD1 (6 bases). The CDR3 runs 16 residues. CDR1 is SGHDT and CDR2 is YYEEEE in the germline V gene. V lost 6 bases, J lost 10 bases, and 23 bases lay in between.

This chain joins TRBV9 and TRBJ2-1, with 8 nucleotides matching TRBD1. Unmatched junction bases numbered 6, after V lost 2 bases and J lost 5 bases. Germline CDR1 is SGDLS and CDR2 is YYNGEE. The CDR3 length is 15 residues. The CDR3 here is CASSVSDRDHNEQFF. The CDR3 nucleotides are TGTGCCAGCAGCGTCTCGGACAGGGACCACAATGAGCAGTTCTTC.

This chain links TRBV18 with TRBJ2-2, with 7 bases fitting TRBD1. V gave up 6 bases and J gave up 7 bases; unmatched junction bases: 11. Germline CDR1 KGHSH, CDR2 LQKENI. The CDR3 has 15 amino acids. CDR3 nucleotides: TGTGCCAGCTCGTGGACAGGTGGATTTGACGGGGAGCTGTTTTTT. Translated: CASSWTGGFDGELFF. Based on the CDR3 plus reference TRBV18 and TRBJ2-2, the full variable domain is NAGVMQNPRHLVRRRGQEARLRCSPMKGHSHVYWYRQLPEEGLKFMVYLQKENIIDESGMPKERFSAEFPKEGPSILRIQQVVRGDSAAYFCASSWTGGFDGELFFGEGSRLTVL.

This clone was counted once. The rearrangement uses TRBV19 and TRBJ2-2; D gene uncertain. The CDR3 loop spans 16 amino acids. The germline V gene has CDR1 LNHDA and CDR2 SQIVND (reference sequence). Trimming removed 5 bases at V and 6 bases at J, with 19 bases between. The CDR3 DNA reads TGTGCCAGTAGTTCCCTATCTGGGTATGGAGCCGGGGAGCTGTTTTTT. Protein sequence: CASSSLSGYGAGELFF.

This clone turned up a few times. CDR3 loop: CASSQGQQDYGYTF. The CDR3 bases are TGTGCCAGCAGCCAAGGGCAGCAGGACTATGGCTACACCTTC. The chain recombines TRBV14 with TRBJ1-2, with D unclear. CDR1 is SGHDN, CDR2 FVKESK, per germline. The ends were cut back, 1 base at V and 3 bases at J, with 9 bases in the middle. The length of the CDR3 is 14 residues.